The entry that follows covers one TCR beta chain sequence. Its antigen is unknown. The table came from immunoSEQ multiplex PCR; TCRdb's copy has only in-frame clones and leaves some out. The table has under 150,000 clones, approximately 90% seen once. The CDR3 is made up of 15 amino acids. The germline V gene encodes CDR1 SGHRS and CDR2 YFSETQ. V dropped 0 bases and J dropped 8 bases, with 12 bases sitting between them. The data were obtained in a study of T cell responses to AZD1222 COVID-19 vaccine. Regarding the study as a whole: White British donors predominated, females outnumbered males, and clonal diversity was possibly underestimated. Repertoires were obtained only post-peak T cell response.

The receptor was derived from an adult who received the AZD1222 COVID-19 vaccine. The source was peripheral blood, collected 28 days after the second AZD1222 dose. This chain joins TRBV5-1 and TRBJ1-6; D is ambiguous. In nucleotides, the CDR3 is TGCGCCAGCAGCTTGGAGGAGGGAATAGATTCACCCCTCCACTTT. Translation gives CASSLEEGIDSPLHF.